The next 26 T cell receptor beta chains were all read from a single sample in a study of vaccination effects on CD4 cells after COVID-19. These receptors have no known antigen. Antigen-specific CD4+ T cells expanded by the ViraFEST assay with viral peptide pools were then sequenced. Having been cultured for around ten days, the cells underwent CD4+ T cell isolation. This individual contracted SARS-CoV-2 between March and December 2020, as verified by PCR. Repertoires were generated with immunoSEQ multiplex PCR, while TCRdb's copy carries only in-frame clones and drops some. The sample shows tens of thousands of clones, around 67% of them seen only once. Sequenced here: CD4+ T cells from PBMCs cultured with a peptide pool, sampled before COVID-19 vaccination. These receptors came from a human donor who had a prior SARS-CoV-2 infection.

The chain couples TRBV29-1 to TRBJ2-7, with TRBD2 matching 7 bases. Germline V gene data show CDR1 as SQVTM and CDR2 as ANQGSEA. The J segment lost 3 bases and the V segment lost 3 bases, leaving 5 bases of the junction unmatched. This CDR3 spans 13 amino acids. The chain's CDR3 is CSVDSGGNYEQYF. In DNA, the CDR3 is TGCAGCGTTGATTCCGGGGGGAACTACGAGCAGTACTTC.

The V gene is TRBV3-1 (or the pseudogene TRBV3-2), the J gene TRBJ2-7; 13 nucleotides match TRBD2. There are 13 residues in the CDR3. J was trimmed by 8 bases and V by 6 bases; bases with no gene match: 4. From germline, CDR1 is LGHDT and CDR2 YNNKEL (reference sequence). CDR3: CASRRLAGGQQYF. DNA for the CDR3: TGTGCCAGCAGACGACTAGCGGGGGGCCAGCAGTACTTC.

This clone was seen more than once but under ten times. In DNA, the CDR3 is TGTGCCAGCAGGACTCCCTTTAGCGGGGGAGCAGATACGCAGTATTTT. This translates into CASRTPFSGGADTQYF. The chain has TRBV2 and TRBJ2-3, with 9 bases that match TRBD2. CDR3 size: 16 residues. CDR1 is SNHLY and CDR2 is FYNNEI in the germline V gene. The V gene end was trimmed by 6 bases and the J gene end by 4 bases; junction bases not matched to a gene: 11.

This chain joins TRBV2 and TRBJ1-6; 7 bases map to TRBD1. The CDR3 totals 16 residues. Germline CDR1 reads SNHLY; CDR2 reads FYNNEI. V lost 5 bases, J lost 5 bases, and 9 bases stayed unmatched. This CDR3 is CASSLGTAHNNSPLHF. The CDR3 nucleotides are TGTGCCAGCAGTCTGGGGACAGCGCATAATAATTCACCCCTCCACTTT. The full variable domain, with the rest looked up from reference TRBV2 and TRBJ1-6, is EPEVTQTPSHQVTQMGQEVILRCVPISNHLYFYWYRQILGQKVEFLVSFYNNEISEKSEIFDDQFSVERPDGSNFTLKIRSTKLEDSAMYFCASSLGTAHNNSPLHFGNGTRLTVT.

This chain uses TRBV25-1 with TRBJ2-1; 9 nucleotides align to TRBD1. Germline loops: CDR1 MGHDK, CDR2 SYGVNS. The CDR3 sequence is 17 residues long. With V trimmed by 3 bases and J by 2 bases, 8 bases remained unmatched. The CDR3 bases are TGTGCCAGCAGTGAGGGGGGAACAGGGGGCCCCTACAATGAGCAGTTCTTC. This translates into CASSEGGTGGPYNEQFF.

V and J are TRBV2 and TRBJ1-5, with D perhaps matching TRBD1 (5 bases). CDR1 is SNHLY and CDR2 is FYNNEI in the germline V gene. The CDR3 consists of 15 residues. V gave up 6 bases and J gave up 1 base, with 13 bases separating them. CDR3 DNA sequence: TGTGCCAGCAGAGGACACCGGGGCAGCAATCAGCCCCAGCATTTT. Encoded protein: CASRGHRGSNQPQHF. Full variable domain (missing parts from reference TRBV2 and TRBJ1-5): EPEVTQTPSHQVTQMGQEVILRCVPISNHLYFYWYRQILGQKVEFLVSFYNNEISEKSEIFDDQFSVERPDGSNFTLKIRSTKLEDSAMYFCASRGHRGSNQPQHFGDGTRLSIL.

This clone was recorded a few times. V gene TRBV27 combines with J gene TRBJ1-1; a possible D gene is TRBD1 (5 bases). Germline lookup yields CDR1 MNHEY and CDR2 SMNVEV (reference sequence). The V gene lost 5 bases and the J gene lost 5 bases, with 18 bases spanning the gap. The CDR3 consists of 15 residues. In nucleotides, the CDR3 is TGTGCCAGCAGTCAAAGGGTCAGGGTATGGACTGAAGCTTTCTTT. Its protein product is CASSQRVRVWTEAFF.

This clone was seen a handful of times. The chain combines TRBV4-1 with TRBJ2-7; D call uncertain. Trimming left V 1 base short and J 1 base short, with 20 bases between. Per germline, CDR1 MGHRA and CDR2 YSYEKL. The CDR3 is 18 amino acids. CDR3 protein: CASSQGFRATWVSYEQYF. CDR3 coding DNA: TGCGCCAGCAGCCAAGGTTTTCGGGCAACCTGGGTTTCCTACGAGCAGTACTTC.

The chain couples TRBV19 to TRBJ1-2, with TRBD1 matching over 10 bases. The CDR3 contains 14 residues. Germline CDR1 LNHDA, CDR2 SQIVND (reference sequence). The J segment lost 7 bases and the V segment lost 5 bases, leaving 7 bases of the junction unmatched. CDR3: CASSGQGGGSGYTF. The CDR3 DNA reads TGTGCCAGTAGTGGACAGGGGGGAGGGAGTGGCTACACCTTC.

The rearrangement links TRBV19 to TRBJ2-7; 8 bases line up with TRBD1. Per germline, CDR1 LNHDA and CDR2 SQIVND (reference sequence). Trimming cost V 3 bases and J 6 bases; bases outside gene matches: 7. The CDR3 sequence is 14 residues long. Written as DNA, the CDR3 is TGTGCCAGTAGTATTAATCTCGGACAGGGCGAGCAGTACTTC. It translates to CASSINLGQGEQYF.

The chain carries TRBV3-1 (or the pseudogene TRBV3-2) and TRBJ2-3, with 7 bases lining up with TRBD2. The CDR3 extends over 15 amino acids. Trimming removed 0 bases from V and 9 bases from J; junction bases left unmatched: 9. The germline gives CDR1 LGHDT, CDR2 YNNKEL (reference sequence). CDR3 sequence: CASSQDASGAGTQYF. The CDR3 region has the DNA TGTGCCAGCAGCCAAGATGCCAGCGGGGCGGGCACGCAGTATTTT.

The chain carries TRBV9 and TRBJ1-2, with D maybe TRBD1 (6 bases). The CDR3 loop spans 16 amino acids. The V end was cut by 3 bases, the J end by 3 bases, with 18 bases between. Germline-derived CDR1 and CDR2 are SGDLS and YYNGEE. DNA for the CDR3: TGTGCCAGCAGCGCCCTGGGAAGGGGGGAGTACTATGGCTACACCTTC. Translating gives CASSALGRGEYYGYTF.

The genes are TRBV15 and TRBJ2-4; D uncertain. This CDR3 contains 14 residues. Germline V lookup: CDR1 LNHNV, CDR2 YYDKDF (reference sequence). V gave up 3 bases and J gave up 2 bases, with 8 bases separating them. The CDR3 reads CATSSEYPKNIQYF. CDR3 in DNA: TGTGCCACCAGCAGTGAGTATCCCAAAAACATTCAGTACTTC.

CDR3 nucleotides: TGTGCCACCAGCGACCCGCGGGACAGGACTCGCTACAATGAGCAGTTCTTC. This gives the protein CATSDPRDRTRYNEQFF. V usage is TRBV24-1 and J usage is TRBJ2-1, with 8 bases fitting TRBD1. The V segment lost 7 bases and the J segment 3 bases; nucleotides outside the gene matches: 13. This CDR3 spans 17 amino acids. The germline V gene encodes CDR1 KGHDR and CDR2 SFDVKD.

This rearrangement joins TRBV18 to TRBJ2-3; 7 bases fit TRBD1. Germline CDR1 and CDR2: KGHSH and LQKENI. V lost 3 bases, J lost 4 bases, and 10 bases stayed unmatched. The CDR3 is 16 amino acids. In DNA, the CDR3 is TGTGCCAGCTCACCCATCGCGACAGGGTATGCAGATACGCAGTATTTT. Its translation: CASSPIATGYADTQYF.

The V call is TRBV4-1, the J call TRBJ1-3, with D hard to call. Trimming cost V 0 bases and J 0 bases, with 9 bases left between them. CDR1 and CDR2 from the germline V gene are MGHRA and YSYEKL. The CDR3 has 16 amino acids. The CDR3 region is CASSQDHALSGNTIYF. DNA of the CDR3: TGCGCCAGCAGCCAAGATCACGCCCTCTCTGGAAACACCATATATTTT.

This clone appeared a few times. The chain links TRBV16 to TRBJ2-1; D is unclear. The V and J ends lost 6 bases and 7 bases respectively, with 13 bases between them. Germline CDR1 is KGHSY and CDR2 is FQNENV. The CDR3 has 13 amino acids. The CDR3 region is CASSRVVRNEQFF. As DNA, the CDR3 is TGTGCCAGCAGTCGGGTTGTACGGAATGAGCAGTTCTTC.

The DNA of the CDR3 is TGTGCCAGCAGCTTATACCCCTACAATGAGCAGTTCTTC. This gives the protein CASSLYPYNEQFF. The rearrangement uses TRBV11-3 and TRBJ2-1; no firm D call. Germline CDR1 SGHNT, CDR2 YENEEA. The CDR3 is 13 amino acids. Trimming shortened V by 2 bases and J by 2 bases, and 4 bases separated the two germline ends.

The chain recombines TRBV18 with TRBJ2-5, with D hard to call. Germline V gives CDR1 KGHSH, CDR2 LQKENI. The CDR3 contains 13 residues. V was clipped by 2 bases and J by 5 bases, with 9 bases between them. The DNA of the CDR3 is TGTGCCAGCTCACCATATAGAGAGGAGACCCAGTACTTC. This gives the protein CASSPYREETQYF.

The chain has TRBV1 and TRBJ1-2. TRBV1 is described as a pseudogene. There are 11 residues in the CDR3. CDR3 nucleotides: TGCACCAGCCTCCTACCTGGTGGCTACACCTTC. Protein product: CTSLLPGGYTF.

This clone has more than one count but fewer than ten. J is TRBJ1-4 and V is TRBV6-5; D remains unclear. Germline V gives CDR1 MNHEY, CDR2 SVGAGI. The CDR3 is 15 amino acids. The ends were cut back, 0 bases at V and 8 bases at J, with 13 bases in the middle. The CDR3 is CASSYSWGAREKLFF. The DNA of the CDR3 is TGTGCCAGCAGTTACTCGTGGGGAGCTCGGGAAAAACTGTTTTTT.

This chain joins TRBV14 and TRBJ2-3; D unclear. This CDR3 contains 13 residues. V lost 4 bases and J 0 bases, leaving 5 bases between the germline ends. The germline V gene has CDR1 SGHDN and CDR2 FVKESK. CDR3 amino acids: CASSRASTDTQYF. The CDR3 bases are TGTGCCAGCAGCCGCGCCAGCACAGATACGCAGTATTTT.

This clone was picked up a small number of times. The CDR3 here is CASSATATGYGYTF. The CDR3 DNA reads as TGTGCCAGCAGCGCCACAGCAACGGGGTATGGCTACACCTTC. The chain recombines TRBV9 with TRBJ1-2; no clear D gene. This CDR3 contains 14 residues. Germline-derived CDR1 and CDR2 are SGDLS and YYNGEE. Trimming took off 3 bases at V and 5 bases at J, with 14 bases between the two ends. The full variable domain, its missing parts supplied by reference TRBV9 and TRBJ1-2, is DSGVTQTPKHLITATGQRVTLRCSPRSGDLSVYWYQQSLDQGLQFLIQYYNGEERAKGNILERFSAQQFPDLHSELNLSSLELGDSALYFCASSATATGYGYTFGSGTRLTVV.

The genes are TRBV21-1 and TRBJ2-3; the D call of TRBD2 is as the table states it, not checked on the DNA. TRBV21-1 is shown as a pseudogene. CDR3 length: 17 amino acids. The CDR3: CASSKDSAGTSTDTQYF. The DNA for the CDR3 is TGTGCCAGCAGCAAAGACTCGGCGGGAACAAGCACAGATACGCAGTATTTT.

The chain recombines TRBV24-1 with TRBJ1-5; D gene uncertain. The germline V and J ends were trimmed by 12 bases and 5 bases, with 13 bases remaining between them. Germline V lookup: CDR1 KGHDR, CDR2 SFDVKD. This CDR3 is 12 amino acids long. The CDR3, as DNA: TGTGCCCCGGAGAGGCGGTATCAGCCCCAGCATTTT. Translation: CAPERRYQPQHF.

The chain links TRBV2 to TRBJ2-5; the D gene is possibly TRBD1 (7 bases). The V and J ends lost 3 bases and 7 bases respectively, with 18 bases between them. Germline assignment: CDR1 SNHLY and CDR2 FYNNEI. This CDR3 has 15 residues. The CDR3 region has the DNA TGTGCCAGCAGTGAGGGCGGCAGGGGGGCCGCGACCCAGTACTTC. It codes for CASSEGGRGAATQYF.